What follows is one T cell receptor (beta chain) and its context. Its target is not known. The time point denotes: newly diagnosed, previously untreated cHL patient sample. By magnetic negative selection, CD8+ T cells were isolated from the thawed PBMCs. Untreated, newly diagnosed classical Hodgkin lymphoma PBMCs were comparators. This specimen comes from a study of PD-1 blockade in classical Hodgkin lymphoma. Findings and limits, study-wide: Compared with healthy donors, newly diagnosed patients reportedly showed lower baseline TCR diversity. Causes of the repertoire differences remain undefined, possibly disease activity or prior therapy.

The assay was immunoSEQ multiplex PCR, and TCRdb's table has in-frame clones only and misses some. The sample gives over 20,000 clones, approximately 87% of which show up once; roughly 6.1% is in the top ten. The germline CDR1 and CDR2 sequences are SGHVS and FNYEAQ. The CDR3 sequence is 14 residues long. Trimming at V came to 1 base and at J to 6 bases, leaving 5 bases not matched to a gene. This clonotype originated in a human donor with classical Hodgkin lymphoma. The chain is built from TRBV7-6 and TRBJ2-7; 8 bases align to TRBD2. The source material was CD8+ T cells from blood. As DNA, the CDR3 is TGTGCCAGCAGCTTAGTTAGGACTAGCTCCGAGCAGTACTTC. This translates into CASSLVRTSSEQYF.